This is a list of T cell receptor beta chains from one sample in a study of CD8 T cells in ankylosing spondylitis. One entry per CDR3 protein results from TCRdb running MiXCR on the 5' RACE reads. The sample comprises 650,000 to 800,000 distinct CDR3 sequences, 15% to 20% of which are singletons, and approximately 18% rests with the top ten. Sequencing was performed on blood, either unsorted or a sorted T cell fraction (not recorded which). The source of these receptors is a male donor with ankylosing spondylitis. CDR3s include the opening cysteine and the closing phenylalanine or tryptophan.

j_call v_call cdr3_aa
TRBJ2-1 TRBV4-1 CASSLGGAPKQFF
TRBJ2-5 TRBV29-1 CSVLLEGREETQYF
TRBJ1-3 TRBV6-5 CASSYNAVGTTIYF
TRBJ1-4 TRBV4-1 CASSPRPGEEKLFF
TRBJ2-6 TRBV28 CASIDSGANVLTF
TRBJ2-7 TRBV7-9 CASSLSGWQGNAEQYF
TRBJ2-5 TRBV29-1 CSVEGLLEETQYF
TRBJ1-5 TRBV29-1 CSVGSREGLPNQPQHF
TRBJ2-2 TRBV5-1 CANSDPNTGELFF
TRBJ1-2 TRBV20-1 CSARNQRGANYGYTF
TRBJ1-1 TRBV6-5 CASSYSQGSTEAFF
TRBJ1-3 TRBV28 CASSTTGAAGNTIYF
TRBJ2-1 TRBV24-1 CATSDLPGLQYNEQFF
TRBJ2-1 TRBV6-1 CASRQGQGFGNEQFF
TRBJ2-1 TRBV6-5 CASSYGGSAGGHNEQFF
TRBJ1-1 TRBV6-1 CASSTPGLNTEAFF
TRBJ2-1 TRBV7-2 CASSMNGRGSYNEQFF
TRBJ1-4 TRBV20-1 CSAREFLGDINEKLFF
TRBJ2-1 TRBV20-1 CSARGSFLNEQFF
TRBJ2-1 TRBV18 CASSFSRGLYNEQFF
TRBJ2-7 TRBV7-6 CASSPLDPHEQYF
TRBJ2-3 TRBV6-2/TRBV6-3 CASAPSRGHTDTQYF
TRBJ2-1 TRBV20-1 CSARDSGTYNEQFF
TRBJ2-3 TRBV4-1 CASSQAGAVSTDTQYF
TRBJ2-7 TRBV6-1 CASSEAESLEQYF
TRBJ2-7 TRBV28 CASAVTGGSQGYEQYF
TRBJ2-2 TRBV7-2 CASSMRGSSAGELFF
TRBJ2-5 TRBV7-2 CASSLEGPGGETQYF
TRBJ2-7 TRBV29-1 CSVVTDLYEQYF
TRBJ2-3 TRBV4-2 CASSPWTSGNTDTQYF
TRBJ2-5 TRBV11-1 CASSPPPGLAGAWETQYF
TRBJ2-5 TRBV2 CASSTARGNQETQYF
TRBJ1-1 TRBV7-9 CASSLGEALVAFF